A selection of T cell receptor beta chains follows, all from one sample in a study of metastatic and nonmetastatic thyroid tumors. With MiXCR, TCRdb reprocessed the PCR reads. The table lists some 10,000 clones, over 25% of them singletons. The sequenced sample was tumor tissue. The receptor source for this set is a female donor with papillary thyroid cancer or a benign thyroid nodule (not recorded which). Some clones in this sample may be carry-over from other donors' samples. The CDR3 runs from the conserved cysteine through the conserved F or W.

J gene,V gene,CDR3 length,CDR3 protein
TRBJ2-2,TRBV19,15,CATLGGGLGTGELFF
TRBJ1-2,TRBV7-9,13,CASSREGRVAYTF
TRBJ2-3,TRBV7-6,16,CASSFTAGGLSDAQYF
TRBJ2-7,TRBV7-8,15,CASSPIPGQTDEQYF
TRBJ2-1,TRBV6-1,14,CASTGTSGNNEQFF
TRBJ2-3,TRBV5-1,16,CASSSTTSGSTDTQYF
TRBJ2-7,TRBV20-1,12,CSARDPLGEQYF
TRBJ2-7,TRBV2,15,CASVPDRRNTYEQYF
TRBJ2-2,TRBV9,13,CVSSVDLTGELFF
TRBJ2-1,TRBV6-2/TRBV6-3,16,CASSYSLAGGYNEQFF
TRBJ1-2,TRBV12-3/TRBV12-4,18,CASSEYPFGESGDRGYTF
TRBJ2-2,TRBV2,14,CASKRTGETGELFF
TRBJ1-2,TRBV6-1,15,CASSERGRSSYGYTF
TRBJ2-7,TRBV6-2/TRBV6-3,15,CASSGESWTGSEQYF
TRBJ2-7,TRBV19,14,CASSSGGGGKEQYF
TRBJ2-1,TRBV10-3,14,CAIRGTGDLIEQFF
TRBJ1-2,TRBV19,15,CASSIRQDANYGYTF
TRBJ2-1,TRBV6-1,15,CASIATGSSYNEQFF
TRBJ1-1,TRBV6-2/TRBV6-3,14,CASSYGFGDTEAFF
TRBJ2-3,TRBV20-1,15,CSADPGLAGTDTQYF
TRBJ1-3,TRBV6-1,12,CASSLSGNTIYF